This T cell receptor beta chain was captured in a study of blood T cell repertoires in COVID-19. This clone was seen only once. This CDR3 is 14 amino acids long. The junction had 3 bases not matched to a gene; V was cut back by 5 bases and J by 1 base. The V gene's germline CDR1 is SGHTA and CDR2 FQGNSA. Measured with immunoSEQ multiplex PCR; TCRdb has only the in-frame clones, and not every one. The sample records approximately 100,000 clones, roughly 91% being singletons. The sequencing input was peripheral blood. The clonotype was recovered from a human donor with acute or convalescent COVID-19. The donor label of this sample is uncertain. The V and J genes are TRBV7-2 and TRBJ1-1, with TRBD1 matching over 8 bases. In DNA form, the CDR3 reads TGTGCCAGCAGCGTAGGACAGGGGAACACTGAAGCTTTCTTT. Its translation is CASSVGQGNTEAFF.